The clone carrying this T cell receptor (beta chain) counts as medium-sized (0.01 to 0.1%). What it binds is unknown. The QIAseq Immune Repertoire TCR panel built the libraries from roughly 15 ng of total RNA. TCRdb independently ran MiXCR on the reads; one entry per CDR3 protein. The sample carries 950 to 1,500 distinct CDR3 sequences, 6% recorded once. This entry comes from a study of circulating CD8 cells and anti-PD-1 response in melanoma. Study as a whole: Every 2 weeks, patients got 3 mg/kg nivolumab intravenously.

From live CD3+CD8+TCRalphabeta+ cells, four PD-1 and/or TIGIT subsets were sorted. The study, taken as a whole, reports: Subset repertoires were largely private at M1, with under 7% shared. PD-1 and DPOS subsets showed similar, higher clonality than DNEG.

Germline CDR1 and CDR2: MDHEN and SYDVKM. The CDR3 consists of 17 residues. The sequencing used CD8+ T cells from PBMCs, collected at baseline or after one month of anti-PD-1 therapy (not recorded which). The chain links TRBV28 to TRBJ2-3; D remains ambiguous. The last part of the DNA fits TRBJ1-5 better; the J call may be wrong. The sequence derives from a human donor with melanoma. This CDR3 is CASSLSVPGFPSDTQHF. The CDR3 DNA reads TGTGCCAGCAGTTTAAGCGTGCCGGGGTTCCCCTCAGATACGCAGCATTTT.